The source of this T cell receptor beta chain is a study of T cell clonotyping in hematopoietic cell transplantation. Some clones are missing from TCRdb's copy, which holds only in-frame ones; the method was immunoSEQ multiplex PCR. This sample has thousands of clones, with approximately 85% found just once. Recipients were bled about 28 days pretransplant and at posttransplant days 30, 100, 180. Turning to this clone: Antigen: not known.

Germline V lookup: CDR1 SEHNR, CDR2 FQNEAQ (reference sequence). The CDR3 is 17 residues long. V was cut by 0 bases and J by 6 bases, with 15 bases left in between. Study results and caveats: Recipient TCR diversity dropped after transplant; expanded clonotypes rose from day 30 to 180. Without cell sorting, CD4 versus CD8 contributions remain unresolved.

The input for sequencing was PBMCs, taken 180 days after allogeneic stem cell transplant. V is TRBV7-9 and J is TRBJ1-6; D unclear. The receptor comes from a female patient aged 30-39 years who had an allogeneic stem cell transplant, so the T cells may come from the graft donor. Some clones in this sample may be carry-over from other donors' samples. The chain's CDR3 is CASSLALQASVNSPLHF. CDR3 bases: TGTGCCAGCAGCTTAGCGCTCCAGGCGTCCGTTAATTCACCCCTCCACTTT.